These 10 T cell receptor beta chains were all obtained from the same sample, sequenced in a study of T cells in Graves' hyperthyroidism and ophthalmopathy. Template material for amplifying TCR beta CDR3 regions consisted of RNA transcripts. HTBI primers drove first-round RT-PCR of the TCR CDR3. Via MiXCR, TCRdb re-called the multiplex PCR reads, giving one row per CDR3 protein. The sample consists of 500,000 to 650,000 distinct CDR3 sequences, about 14% of them appearing once. Sequencing used blood. Source of these receptors: a woman between 50 and 59 years old with Graves' ophthalmopathy.

Many counts were recorded for this clonotype. The chain recombines TRBV30 with TRBJ2-7; 11 nucleotides match TRBD2. This CDR3 contains 14 residues. V shed 2 bases and J 4 bases; nucleotides not matched to a gene: 4. Per germline, CDR1 GTSNPN and CDR2 SVGIG (reference sequence). The CDR3 here is CAWSKLAGAYEQYF. CDR3 nucleotides: TGTGCCTGGAGTAAACTAGCGGGAGCTTACGAGCAGTACTTC.

This clonotype was recorded at least ten times. The chain has TRBV4-1 and TRBJ2-2, with D tentatively TRBD1 (5 bases). Germline V CDR1 and CDR2: MGHRA, YSYEKL. The CDR3 loop spans 14 amino acids. With 6 bases removed from V and 2 bases from J, the gap between germline ends came to 10 bases. The CDR3: CASRVQANTGELFF. CDR3 bases: TGCGCCAGCAGGGTACAGGCTAACACCGGGGAGCTGTTTTTT.

This clonotype was found many times. The chain carries TRBV7-3 and TRBJ2-7, with TRBD1 identical over 9 bases. With 5 bases clipped from V and 3 bases from J, the junction kept 5 bases outside the gene matches. This CDR3 is 14 amino acids long. CDR1 is SGHTA, CDR2 FQGTGA, per germline. The CDR3 DNA follows: TGTGCCAGCAGCCGCCTGGGACAGGGCTACGAGCAGTACTTC. It translates to CASSRLGQGYEQYF. Full variable domain (rest looked up from reference TRBV7-3 and TRBJ2-7): GAGVSQTPSNKVTEKGKYVELRCDPISGHTALYWYRQSLGQGPEFLIYFQGTGAADDSGLPNDRFFAVRPEGSVSTLKIQRTERGDSAVYLCASSRLGQGYEQYFGPGTRLTVT.

This clonotype was seen more than once but under ten times. The V call is TRBV15, the J call TRBJ2-7, with 7 nucleotides matching TRBD1. With V trimmed by 4 bases and J by 4 bases, 10 bases remained unmatched. The CDR3 is 15 amino acids. Germline V lookup: CDR1 LNHNV, CDR2 YYDKDF (reference sequence). The CDR3 here is CATSNPGQVRYEQYF. CDR3 DNA sequence: TGTGCCACCAGCAACCCCGGACAGGTCCGTTACGAGCAGTACTTC. Full variable domain (outside the CDR3, taken from reference TRBV15 and TRBJ2-7): DAMVIQNPRYQVTQFGKPVTLSCSQTLNHNVMYWYQQKSSQAPKLLFHYYDKDFNNEADTPDNFQSRRPNTSFCFLDIRSPGLGDTAMYLCATSNPGQVRYEQYFGPGTRLTVT.

In this sample, this clonotype turned up many times. V is TRBV27 and J is TRBJ1-2; D is ambiguous. The CDR3 runs 13 residues. Germline V lookup: CDR1 MNHEY, CDR2 SMNVEV (reference sequence). V shed 2 bases and J shed 4 bases, with 8 bases lying between them. CDR3 DNA sequence: TGTGCCAGCAGTTTAGTGGGTACCTATGGCTACACCTTC. It codes for CASSLVGTYGYTF.

This clonotype showed up many times. The chain is built from TRBV18 and TRBJ2-1; no clear D gene. There are 18 residues in the CDR3. Trimming took off 2 bases at V and 0 bases at J, with 17 bases between the two ends. Looked up from germline, CDR1 is KGHSH and CDR2 is LQKENI. Here the CDR3 reads CASSPVPLDRSSYNEQFF. In DNA, the CDR3 is TGTGCCAGCTCACCAGTCCCTTTGGACCGGAGCTCCTACAATGAGCAGTTCTTC.

This clonotype was found many times. The chain uses TRBV7-9 and TRBJ2-1; either TRBD1 or TRBD2 may supply D (5 bases each). Trimming left V 3 bases short and J 9 bases short, with 12 bases between. This CDR3 is built from 13 residues. The V gene's germline CDR1 is SEHNR and CDR2 FQNEAQ (reference sequence). The CDR3 is CASSFVRDGEQFF. The CDR3 region has the DNA TGTGCCAGCAGCTTTGTCAGGGACGGTGAGCAGTTCTTC.

The chain links TRBV4-3 to TRBJ2-3, with TRBD1 as a possible D gene (5 bases). The CDR3 sequence is 15 residues long. Trimming pared 4 bases from V and 0 bases from J, leaving 11 bases between. Per the germline V gene, CDR1 is LGHNA and CDR2 is YSLEER. CDR3 nucleotides: TGCGCCAGCAGCCGGACACGCGCTAGCACAGATACGCAGTATTTT. This gives the protein CASSRTRASTDTQYF.

The chain couples TRBV10-2 to TRBJ2-3; 11 nucleotides align to TRBD2. Per germline, CDR1 WSHSY and CDR2 SAAADI. The length of the CDR3 is 18 residues. With V trimmed by 4 bases and J by 3 bases, 12 bases remained unmatched. CDR3 amino acids: CASSVTFTSGSTTDTQYF. The CDR3 DNA is TGCGCCAGCAGTGTGACGTTCACTAGCGGGAGTACGACAGATACGCAGTATTTT.

This clonotype was detected many times. The CDR3 coding sequence is TGTGCCTGGAGTGCGAATTTCCTTTACGAGCAGTACTTC. This gives the protein CAWSANFLYEQYF. The J gene is TRBJ2-7, the V gene TRBV30; D remains unclear. The length of the CDR3 is 13 residues. CDR1 and CDR2 from the germline V gene are GTSNPN and SVGIG (reference sequence). Trimming removed 1 base at V and 4 bases at J, with 11 bases between.